This TCR beta chain was found in a study of graft-versus-host responses after intestinal transplantation. Study conclusions and caveats: The authors found GvH clones in recipient marrow, some appearing first in ileum or blood.

TCRdb's table, derived via immunoSEQ multiplex PCR, lists solely in-frame clones and lacks some. The sample lists about 83,000 clones; approximately 88% were seen once. Points on this clone: What it binds is not known.

The input for sequencing was unstimulated CD4+ T cells sorted from spleen or lymph node cells, taken before intestinal transplant. The clonotype comes from a human donor who received an intestinal transplant.

The CDR3 is CASSARLAGSTDTQYF. The CDR3 DNA is TGTGCCAGCTCAGCTAGGCTAGCGGGAAGCACAGATACGCAGTATTTT. V usage is TRBV18 and J usage is TRBJ2-3, with 9 positions matching TRBD2. This CDR3 is built from 16 residues. With V trimmed by 5 bases and J by 0 bases, 6 bases remained unmatched. Germline values: CDR1 KGHSH, CDR2 LQKENI.